These T cell receptor beta chains were read from a single sample in a study of T cell changes during pregnancy in multiple sclerosis. The method was immunoSEQ multiplex PCR; TCRdb's version includes in-frame clones alone and lacks a portion of them. This sample has approximately 40,000 clones; about 88% occur once, and the top ten carry 10% to 12%. The sequenced sample was CD8+ T cells from peripheral blood mononuclear cells, obtained in the third trimester of pregnancy. The receptors originated from a female donor with multiple sclerosis, enrolled in a pregnancy study. Both conserved end residues are part of each CDR3. The order of the fields is clone size, V gene, D gene, J gene, CDR3 length, CDR3 protein, CDR3 DNA. The D gene is left open where the match is weak. Size is stated for part of the rows, as once, few or many counts, or as a class when the clone is expanded.

>NA|TRBV7-5|NA|TRBJ1-3|13
CVRSCGRRNTIYF
TGTGTCAGAAGCTGTGGGAGAAGAAACACCATATATTTT
>NA|TRBV5-1|NA|TRBJ1-1|15
CASSLGTGLNTEAFF
TGCGCCAGCAGCTTGGGTACCGGTTTGAACACTGAAGCTTTCTTT
>NA|TRBV5-1|NA|TRBJ1-1|13
CASSLDINTEAFF
TGCGCCAGCAGCTTGGACATCAACACTGAAGCTTTCTTT
>NA|TRBV7-9|TRBD2|TRBJ2-7|15
CASSLGSGSSYEQYF
TGTGCCAGCAGCTTAGGGAGCGGGAGCTCCTACGAGCAGTACTTC
>NA|TRBV5-6|NA|TRBJ2-1|15
CASSYRFAIPVEQFF
TGTGCCAGCAGCTACAGGTTTGCAATTCCGGTTGAGCAGTTCTTC
>NA|TRBV30|TRBD2|TRBJ2-7|20
CAWSVTGMASSGAHSYEQYF
TGTGCCTGGAGTGTTACAGGAATGGCTAGTAGCGGGGCCCACTCCTACGAGCAGTACTTC
>NA|TRBV27|TRBD2|TRBJ2-7|16
CASSPGRVNPSHEQYF
TGTGCCAGCAGCCCGGGGAGGGTAAATCCCTCGCACGAGCAGTACTTC
>NA|TRBV4-1|TRBD1|TRBJ2-7|14
CASSRETGEHEQYF
TGCGCCAGCAGCCGTGAGACAGGGGAGCACGAGCAGTACTTC
>NA|TRBV7-9|TRBD2|TRBJ2-7|16
CASSPRTSGSSYEQYF
TGTGCCAGCAGCCCCCGGACTAGCGGTAGCTCCTACGAGCAGTACTTC
>NA|TRBV27|NA|TRBJ1-5|15
CASTPSVAVNQPQHF
TGTGCCAGCACCCCCTCAGTGGCAGTCAATCAGCCCCAGCATTTT
>NA|TRBV27|NA|TRBJ2-1|13
CASSLGVRNEQFF
TGTGCCAGCAGTTTAGGTGTGAGGAATGAGCAGTTCTTC
>NA|TRBV27|NA|TRBJ1-1|18
CASYKGHPGSAANTEAFF
TGTGCCAGTTACAAGGGACACCCGGGGAGTGCGGCGAACACTGAAGCTTTCTTT
>NA|TRBV27|TRBD1|TRBJ1-2|15
CASSFSQGAMYGYTF
TGTGCCAGCAGTTTTTCCCAGGGGGCAATGTATGGCTACACCTTC
>once|TRBV11-2|NA|TRBJ2-1|13
CASSLTSNNEQFF
TGTGCCAGCAGCTTAACGTCTAACAATGAGCAGTTCTTC
>NA|TRBV11-2|NA|TRBJ2-1|16
CASSLGSRGHYNEQFF
TGTGCCAGCAGCTTAGGGTCCCGCGGCCACTACAATGAGCAGTTCTTC
>NA|TRBV5-1|NA|TRBJ1-1|14
CASSLTGPGTEAFF
TGCGCCAGCAGCTTAACAGGGCCGGGTACTGAAGCTTTCTTT
>NA|TRBV10-3|TRBD1|TRBJ2-1|15
CAISDKDRVIDEQFF
TGTGCCATCAGTGACAAGGACAGGGTTATCGATGAGCAGTTCTTC
>NA|TRBV5-1|NA|TRBJ1-5|18
CASSLAPFDGHSNQPQHF
TGCGCCAGCAGCTTGGCCCCCTTCGACGGACATAGCAATCAGCCCCAGCATTTT
>few|TRBV13|TRBD1|TRBJ1-5|15
CASSLGQGPNQPQHF
TGTGCCAGCAGCTTGGGACAGGGCCCCAATCAGCCCCAGCATTTT
>NA|TRBV6-1|TRBD2|TRBJ2-7|18
CASSEAGLAGGASYEQYF
TGTGCCAGCAGTGAAGCAGGGCTAGCGGGAGGGGCATCCTACGAGCAGTACTTC
>NA|TRBV30|TRBD2|TRBJ2-3|13
CVTDGGSKDTQYF
TGTGTAACCGACGGGGGGAGTAAAGATACGCAGTATTTT
>once|TRBV27|NA|TRBJ2-1|15
CASSLWSGNYNEQFF
TGTGCCAGCAGTTTATGGAGCGGAAACTACAATGAGCAGTTCTTC
>NA|TRBV9|NA|TRBJ2-7|14
CASSVASRTYEQYF
TGTGCCAGCAGCGTAGCGTCGAGAACCTACGAGCAGTACTTC
>NA|TRBV6-4|NA|TRBJ2-2|12
CASESDTGELFF
TGTGCCAGCGAGTCGGACACCGGGGAGCTGTTTTTT